Included here is one T cell receptor beta chain sequence, with context. This record comes from a study of blood T cell repertoires in COVID-19. CDR3 size: 13 residues. V gave up 3 bases and J gave up 7 bases, with 10 bases separating them. TCRdb's copy holds only in-frame clones and misses some; the assay was immunoSEQ multiplex PCR. The table lists a few hundred thousand clones, roughly 88% of them singletons. Sequences were obtained from PBMCs or T cells enriched from blood (not recorded which). The sequence derives from a man aged 18-30 years who had recovered from COVID-19. The chain uses TRBV12-3 or TRBV12-4 and TRBJ1-3; D uncertain. CDR3 nucleotide sequence: TGTGCCAGCAGTTTCAGGAGGCTGAACACCATATATTTT. It specifies CASSFRRLNTIYF.